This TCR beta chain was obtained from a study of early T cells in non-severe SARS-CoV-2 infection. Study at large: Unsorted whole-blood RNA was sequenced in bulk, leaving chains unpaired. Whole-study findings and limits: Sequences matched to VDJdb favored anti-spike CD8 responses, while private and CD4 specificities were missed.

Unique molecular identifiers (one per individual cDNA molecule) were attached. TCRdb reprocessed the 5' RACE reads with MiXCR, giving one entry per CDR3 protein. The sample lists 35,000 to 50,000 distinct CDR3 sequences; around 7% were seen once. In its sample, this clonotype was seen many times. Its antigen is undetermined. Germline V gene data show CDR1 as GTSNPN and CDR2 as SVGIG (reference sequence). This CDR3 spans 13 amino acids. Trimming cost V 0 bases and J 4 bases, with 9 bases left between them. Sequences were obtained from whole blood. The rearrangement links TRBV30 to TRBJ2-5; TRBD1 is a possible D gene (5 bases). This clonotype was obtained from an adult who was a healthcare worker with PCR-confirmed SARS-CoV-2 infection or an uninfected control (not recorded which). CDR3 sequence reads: CAWSVRRGETQYF. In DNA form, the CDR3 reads TGTGCCTGGAGTGTACGTAGGGGAGAGACCCAGTACTTC.